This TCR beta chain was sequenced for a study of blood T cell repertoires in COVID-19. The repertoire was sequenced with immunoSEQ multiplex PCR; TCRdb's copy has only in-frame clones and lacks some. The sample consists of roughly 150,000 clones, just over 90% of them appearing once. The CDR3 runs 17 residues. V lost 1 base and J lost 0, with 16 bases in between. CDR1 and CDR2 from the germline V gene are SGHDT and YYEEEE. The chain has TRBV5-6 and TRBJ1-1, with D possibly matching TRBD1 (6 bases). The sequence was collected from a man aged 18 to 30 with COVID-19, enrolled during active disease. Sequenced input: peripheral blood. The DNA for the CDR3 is TGTGCCAGCAGCTTGTTCGGGACACCTGATCTGAACACTGAAGCTTTCTTT. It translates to CASSLFGTPDLNTEAFF.